The rows below give T cell receptor beta chains drawn from one sample of a study of blood T cell repertoires in COVID-19. Assay: immunoSEQ multiplex PCR; the TCRdb copy retains only in-frame clones and omits some. In the table there are 200,000 to 250,000 clones, roughly 86% of which are singletons. Sequenced sample: PBMCs or T cells enriched from blood (not recorded which). These receptors originate from a man younger than 35 with acute COVID-19. Each CDR3 is given with its conserved first and last residue. Fields, in order: V gene, D gene, clone size, J gene, CDR3 length, CDR3 protein, CDR3 DNA. A D gene is named only where the DNA matches it firmly. Not every row has a clone size; where given, it reads once, few, many or a size class.

>TRBV19|.|.|TRBJ2-1|12
CASSPVYNEQFF
TGTGCCAGTAGCCCGGTTTACAATGAGCAGTTCTTC
>TRBV7-9|.|.|TRBJ1-4|14
CASSLARGGEKLFF
TGTGCCAGCAGCCTAGCCCGGGGGGGTGAAAAACTGTTTTTT
>TRBV28|TRBD1|few|TRBJ1-4|15
CASRSQGASNEKLFF
TGTGCCAGCAGGTCACAGGGGGCGTCTAATGAAAAACTGTTTTTT
>TRBV2|.|.|TRBJ1-1|14
CASSVGGWNTEAFF
TGTGCCAGCAGTGTAGGGGGTTGGAACACTGAAGCTTTCTTT
>TRBV19|.|.|TRBJ2-3|15
CASTRLGGWEDTQYF
TGTGCCAGTACTCGCTTAGGGGGTTGGGAAGATACGCAGTATTTT
>TRBV13|.|.|TRBJ2-7|14
CASSPGQSSYEQYF
TGTGCCAGCAGCCCCGGACAGAGCTCCTACGAGCAGTACTTC
>TRBV28|.|few|TRBJ2-1|17
CASSTNRDASSYNEQFF
TGTGCCAGCAGTACCAACAGGGATGCGAGCTCCTACAATGAGCAGTTCTTC
>TRBV3-1/TRBV3-2|TRBD2|.|TRBJ2-3|15
CASSQGAGGPDTQYF
TGTGCCAGCAGCCAAGGAGCGGGAGGGCCCGATACGCAGTATTTT
>TRBV7-2|.|few|TRBJ1-2|14
CASSPPLRSYGYTF
TGTGCCAGCAGCCCCCCTTTAAGGAGCTATGGCTACACCTTC
>TRBV11-2|.|.|TRBJ1-1|14
CASSLLGGDTEAFF
TGTGCCAGCAGCCTCTTGGGAGGGGACACTGAAGCTTTCTTT
>TRBV7-2|TRBD2|.|TRBJ2-7|16
CASSHHSGRGAYEQYF
TGTGCCAGCAGCCACCATAGCGGGAGAGGCGCCTACGAGCAGTACTTC
>TRBV6-1|TRBD2|.|TRBJ2-1|17
CASSEETGLAAYNEQFF
TGTGCCAGCAGTGAAGAAACGGGACTAGCGGCCTACAATGAGCAGTTCTTC
>TRBV10-1|TRBD1|.|TRBJ1-2|13
CASSETGGYGYTF
TGCGCCAGCAGTGAGACAGGGGGCTATGGCTACACCTTC
>TRBV4-1|.|.|TRBJ2-4|18
CASSQDSSGILAKNIQYF
TGCGCCAGCAGCCAAGACTCGTCAGGTATATTAGCCAAAAACATTCAGTACTTC
>TRBV18|.|.|TRBJ1-4|15
CASSPPSRGGEELFF
TGTGCCAGCTCACCACCCTCACGCGGGGGTGAGGAACTGTTTTTT
>TRBV19|.|.|TRBJ2-1|11
CASSMFGEQFF
TGTGCCAGTAGTATGTTCGGTGAGCAGTTCTTC
>TRBV2|TRBD1|.|TRBJ1-2|14
CASKDGQGNYGYTF
TGTGCCAGCAAGGACGGACAGGGGAACTATGGCTACACCTTC
>TRBV6-2/TRBV6-3|.|.|TRBJ1-5|14
CASSYGGHNQPQHF
TGTGCCAGCAGTTACGGGGGACACAATCAGCCCCAGCATTTT
>TRBV4-1|TRBD2|.|TRBJ2-7|15
CASSPDGLAAYEQYF
TGCGCCAGCAGCCCTGACGGACTAGCGGCATACGAGCAGTACTTC
>TRBV14|TRBD2|.|TRBJ2-2|16
CASSQTGGRSGGELFF
TGTGCCAGCAGCCAAACGGGCGGGAGGAGTGGCGGGGAGCTGTTTTTT
>TRBV6-1|.|.|TRBJ2-7|15
CASSESAGTGYEQYF
TGTGCCAGCAGTGAATCGGCGGGGACGGGCTACGAGCAGTACTTC
>TRBV11-3|.|.|TRBJ2-7|13
CASSLDPYYEQYF
TGTGCCAGCAGCTTAGACCCTTACTACGAGCAGTACTTC
>TRBV28|TRBD2|.|TRBJ2-7|17
CASSFGTSGLSSYEQYF
TGTGCCAGCAGTTTTGGGACTAGCGGGCTGAGCTCCTACGAGCAGTACTTC
>TRBV21-1|.|once|TRBJ2-3|22
CASRQGGNFGPIDRARTDTQYF
TGTGCCAGCAGGCAAGGGGGGAATTTTGGTCCGATAGACAGGGCCCGCACAGATACGCAGTATTTT
>TRBV7-9|TRBD2|.|TRBJ2-3|16
CASSSTSGRFVDTQYF
TGTGCCAGCAGCTCGACTAGCGGGAGATTTGTAGATACGCAGTATTTT
>TRBV27|.|.|TRBJ2-1|15
CASSADFSSYNEQFF
TGTGCCAGCAGTGCGGACTTCAGCTCCTACAATGAGCAGTTCTTC
>TRBV11-1|TRBD2|many|TRBJ2-2|13
CASSLVAGGELFF
TGTGCCAGCAGCTTAGTAGCGGGCGGGGAGCTGTTTTTT
>TRBV29-1|TRBD2|.|TRBJ2-7|14
CSVVASGSSYEQYF
TGCAGCGTTGTAGCTAGCGGGAGCTCCTACGAGCAGTACTTC
>TRBV6-4|TRBD2|once|TRBJ2-1|15
CASSEASGSRNEQFF
TGTGCCAGCAGTGAAGCTAGCGGGAGTAGGAATGAGCAGTTCTTC
>TRBV6-5|.|.|TRBJ1-2|14
CASTRAGGAVGYTF
TGTGCCAGCACCAGAGCCGGGGGGGCGGTTGGCTACACCTTC
>TRBV11-3|TRBD2|.|TRBJ2-2|14
CASRREGYTGELFF
TGTGCCAGCAGACGGGAGGGCTACACCGGGGAGCTGTTTTTT
>TRBV27|TRBD1|.|TRBJ1-2|14
CASTPGQGAVGYTF
TGTGCCAGCACACCGGGACAGGGGGCTGTTGGCTACACCTTC
>TRBV11-3|TRBD1|.|TRBJ1-1|15
CASSSGQGRSTEAFF
TGTGCCAGCAGCTCGGGACAGGGGAGGAGCACTGAAGCTTTCTTT
>TRBV27|.|.|TRBJ2-7|11
CASSGRDREYF
TGTGCCAGCAGTGGGCGGGACAGAGAGTACTTC
>TRBV10-3|TRBD2|.|TRBJ2-2|15
CAISEPGLEAGELFF
TGTGCCATCAGTGAGCCGGGACTAGAAGCCGGGGAGCTGTTTTTT
>TRBV11-2|.|once|TRBJ1-6|12
CASSSENSPLHF
TGTGCCAGCAGCTCGGAGAATTCACCCCTCCACTTT
>TRBV2|.|.|TRBJ2-1|15
CASSAGGGSYNEQFF
TGTGCCAGCAGTGCTGGGGGCGGGAGCTACAATGAGCAGTTCTTC
>TRBV19|.|.|TRBJ2-1|16
CASSIVGTRSYNEQFF
TGTGCCAGTAGTATAGTTGGGACACGCTCCTACAATGAGCAGTTCTTC
>TRBV28|.|.|TRBJ1-2|14
CASSFPTFQGGYTF
TGTGCCAGCAGTTTCCCGACATTCCAGGGGGGCTACACCTTC
>TRBV5-6|.|.|TRBJ2-7|13
CASSFQGSAEQYF
TGTGCCAGCAGCTTCCAGGGGTCCGCCGAGCAGTACTTC
>TRBV27|TRBD1|.|TRBJ2-7|15
CASSLSAGGTYEQYF
TGTGCCAGCAGTTTATCGGCAGGGGGCACGTACGAGCAGTACTTC
>TRBV12-3/TRBV12-4|.|.|TRBJ1-5|13
CASSLASNQPQHF
TGTGCCAGCAGTTTAGCTTCGAATCAGCCCCAGCATTTT
>TRBV29-1|TRBD2|.|TRBJ2-2|15
CSAQGGTSWTGELFF
TGCAGCGCTCAAGGGGGGACTAGCTGGACCGGGGAGCTGTTTTTT
>TRBV18|TRBD1|.|TRBJ2-5|17
CASSQNTGQKGQETQYF
TGTGCCAGCTCACAGAATACGGGACAGAAAGGCCAAGAGACCCAGTACTTC
>TRBV28|TRBD1|once|TRBJ2-5|16
CASSDRGQAEQETQYF
TGTGCCAGCAGTGACCGAGGACAGGCTGAACAAGAGACCCAGTACTTC
>TRBV3-1/TRBV3-2|.|.|TRBJ2-3|14
CASSTGLLTDTQYF
TGTGCCAGCAGCACGGGGTTGCTCACAGATACGCAGTATTTT
>TRBV28|TRBD1|.|TRBJ1-5|13
CASLKGAAQPQHF
TGTGCCAGCCTTAAGGGGGCGGCTCAGCCCCAGCATTTT
>TRBV4-1|.|.|TRBJ1-1|16
CASSQPTDTLNTEAFF
TGCGCCAGCAGCCAACCAACCGACACTTTGAACACTGAAGCTTTCTTT
>TRBV18|.|once|TRBJ1-2|16
CASSPSQYGRGYGYTF
TGTGCCAGCTCCCCCTCCCAATACGGCCGCGGCTATGGCTACACCTTC
>TRBV19|.|.|TRBJ1-1|15
CASSIGQGGRAEAFF
TGTGCCAGTAGTATAGGGCAGGGAGGAAGGGCTGAAGCTTTCTTT
>TRBV10-3|TRBD2|.|TRBJ2-7|14
CAISESLAGYEQYF
TGTGCCATCAGTGAGTCCTTAGCGGGATACGAGCAGTACTTC
>TRBV27|.|.|TRBJ1-6|15
CASSLLGALNSPLHF
TGTGCCAGCAGTTTACTGGGGGCCCTGAATTCACCCCTCCACTTT
>TRBV9|TRBD1|.|TRBJ1-2|17
CASSVGTGVGWNYGYTF
TGTGCCAGCAGCGTCGGGACAGGGGTAGGGTGGAACTATGGCTACACCTTC
>TRBV6-7|TRBD1|.|TRBJ1-3|16
CASSYPRGHSGNTIYF
TGTGCCAGCAGTTACCCCAGGGGGCACTCTGGAAACACCATATATTTT
>TRBV28|.|.|TRBJ2-5|10
CASSFNRVYF
TGTGCCAGCAGTTTTAACAGGGTTTACTTC
>TRBV27|TRBD2|.|TRBJ2-7|15
CASKPGLAASYEQYF
TGTGCCAGCAAACCGGGACTAGCGGCCAGTTACGAGCAGTACTTC